Presented here are 2 T cell receptor beta chains from one specimen sequenced in a study of breast tumors, draining lymph nodes, adjacent tissues. A single record per CDR3 protein comes from TCRdb applying MiXCR to the multiplex PCR reads. The data hold 140,000 or so distinct CDR3 sequences, with roughly 33% observed a single time. Samples came from axillary lymph nodes draining the breast cancer. The source material was axillary lymph node tissue. All receptors come from a female donor with breast cancer. Some clones in this sample may be carry-over from other donors' samples.

The chain combines TRBV15 with TRBJ1-4, with TRBD1 identical over 7 bases. CDR1 is LNHNV, CDR2 YYDKDF, per germline (reference sequence). The CDR3 has 17 amino acids. J was trimmed by 2 bases and V by 0 bases; bases with no gene match: 6. CDR3 in amino acids: CATSRDRTRGTNEKLFF. The CDR3 DNA sequence: TGTGCCACCAGCAGAGATCGGACCAGGGGGACTAATGAAAAACTGTTTTTT.

This clonotype was seen repeatedly, ten times or more. The chain joins TRBV14 to TRBJ1-4; unclear D gene. CDR1 is SGHDN, CDR2 FVKESK, per germline. The CDR3 contains 18 residues. The V and J ends lost 4 bases and 0 bases respectively, with 18 bases between them. The CDR3 bases are TGTGCCAGCAGCCTGCGGACCGTCACATTAGCAACTAATGAAAAACTGTTTTTT. Translated, it gives CASSLRTVTLATNEKLFF.